This record covers a single TCR beta chain. As yet, its antigen is unknown. Russia was home to the donors, healthy Caucasian individuals aged about 6 to 90. The source of the sample is a study of blood T cells in healthy people across ages. Study overall: When template switching was applied, about one barcoded beta molecule was captured per two T cells. The study, taken as a whole, reports: Greater diversity and more naive CD4+ cells were seen in long-lived donors than in aged donors.

The second PCR ran roughly 6 to 11 cycles with a sample-barcoded 5' primer and J-beta primers. Via MiXCR, TCRdb re-called the 5' RACE reads, giving one row per CDR3 protein. The data show 850,000 to 1,100,000 distinct CDR3 sequences, 35% to 40% seen once. The CDR3 sequence is 12 residues long. The germline gives CDR1 LGHNA, CDR2 YNFKEQ. V was trimmed by 4 bases and J by 6 bases, leaving 8 bases between them. The sequence was obtained from a man between 18 and 29 years old in good health. Sequenced input: blood. The chain has TRBV4-2 and TRBJ2-3; D is uncertain. The CDR3 DNA is TGTGCCAGCAGCCCTGGTTTTGATACGCAGTATTTT. It translates to CASSPGFDTQYF.